The sequence of this TCR beta chain was determined in a study of metastatic and nonmetastatic thyroid tumors (TCRdb year 2020). Notes on the research overall: Repertoires from peripheral blood and from tumor or nodule tissue samples of malignant and benign thyroid patients were compared.

This clone was seen ten or more times. Its cognate antigen has yet to be identified. It has no much larger one-base neighbor in the sample; base qualities were not kept. The CDR3 contains 14 residues, cysteine and phenylalanine counted. The entry retains the CDR3 DNA only, 42 bases that are in frame from base 1. V is reduced by 4 bases and J by 6 bases, leaving a spacing of 19 bases between them. CDR1 and CDR2, per the germline V gene (reference sequence), are DFQATT and SNEGSKA. Paper-wide results and their limitations: In both blood and tumor samples, malignant tumors were reported to have significantly higher TCR beta diversity than benign nodules.

The method behind the library was PCR. These reads were obtained on an Illumina HiSeq 4000. The TCR beta-chain CDR3 region of each patient was profiled by high-throughput sequencing. The source study handled its data this way. The researchers built a classifier to tell apart papillary thyroid cancer patients with distant metastasis, based on CDR3 differences among clinicopathological groups. The Shannon index was used to assess repertoire diversity, and the Morisita-Horn index was used to assess tumor-blood repertoire similarity. TCRdb's own reprocessing of the public reads used fastp at Q25 and MiXCR and kept productive beta chains. The V and J calls were determined by TCRdb, not by the authors. The table for this sample lists about 92,000 clones; about 15% of them were counted only once. The top ten hold 3.6% of the sample. Before undergoing thyroid surgery, none of the patients had been given any kind of treatment. Patient clinical samples collected from the early 2010s to the late 2010s were retrospectively analysed using T-cell receptor beta sequencing.

The clonotype comes from a female donor with papillary thyroid cancer or a benign thyroid nodule (not recorded which). Some clones in this sample may be carry-over from other donors' samples. The receptor chain draws on TRBV20-1 and TRBJ2-7; the D gene identity is not certain. The sequenced sample was blood. The CDR3 sequence is CSAMTTPTPFEQYF. In nucleotide form, the sequence is TGCAGTGCTATGACGACTCCGACTCCGTTCGAGCAGTACTTC.